This T cell receptor beta chain was documented in a study of Graves' ophthalmopathy and Graves' hyperthyroidism. Regarding the study as a whole: Most thyroid-expanded clonotypes exceeding 0.001 frequency were also found in blood. Ophthalmopathy was separated from stable hyperthyroidism by a 13-signature model with 87.88% sensitivity and 81.08% specificity.

Germline V gives CDR1 SGHDT, CDR2 YYEEEE. V lost 4 bases and J 4 bases, leaving 14 bases between the germline ends. The CDR3 has 14 residues. In this sample, this clonotype turned up many times. What it binds is not known. As the template, RNA transcripts were used to amplify TCR beta CDR3 regions. Second-round multiplex PCR came after a first-round RT-PCR that employed HTBI primers. TCRdb called the multiplex PCR reads again in MiXCR, with one record for every CDR3 protein. The sample holds roughly 500,000 distinct CDR3 sequences, approximately 15% seen once. The sequence was collected from a woman aged 25 to 39 with Graves' ophthalmopathy. This chain uses TRBV5-6 with TRBJ1-2; D call uncertain. The sample comprised blood. CDR3 nucleotide sequence: TGTGCCAGCAGCCTACAAACACAGTTCTATGGCTACACCTTC. This codes for CASSLQTQFYGYTF.